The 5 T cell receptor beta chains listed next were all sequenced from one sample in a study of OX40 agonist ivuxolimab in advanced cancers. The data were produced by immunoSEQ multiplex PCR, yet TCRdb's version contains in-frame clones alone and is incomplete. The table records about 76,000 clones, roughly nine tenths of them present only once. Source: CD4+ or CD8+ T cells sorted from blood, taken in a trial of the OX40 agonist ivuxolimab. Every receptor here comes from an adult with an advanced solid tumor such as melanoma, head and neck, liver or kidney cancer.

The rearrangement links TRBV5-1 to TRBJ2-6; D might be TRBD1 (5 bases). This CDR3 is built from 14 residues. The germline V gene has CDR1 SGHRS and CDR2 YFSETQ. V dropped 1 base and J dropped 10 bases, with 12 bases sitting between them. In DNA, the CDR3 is TGCGCCAGCAGCTTGACAGGCCACCAAAACGTCCTGACTTTC. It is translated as CASSLTGHQNVLTF. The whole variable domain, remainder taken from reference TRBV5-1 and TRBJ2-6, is KAGVTQTPRYLIKTRGQQVTLSCSPISGHRSVSWYQQTPGQGLQFLFEYFSETQRNKGNFPGRFSGRQFSNSRSEMNVSTLELGDSALYLCASSLTGHQNVLTFGAGSRLTVL.

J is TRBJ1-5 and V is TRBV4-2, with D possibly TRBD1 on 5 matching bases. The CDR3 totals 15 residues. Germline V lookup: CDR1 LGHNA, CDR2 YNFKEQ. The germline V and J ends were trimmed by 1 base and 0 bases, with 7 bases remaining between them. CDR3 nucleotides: TGTGCCAGCAGCCAAGCGACAGCTAGCAATCAGCCCCAGCATTTT. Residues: CASSQATASNQPQHF.

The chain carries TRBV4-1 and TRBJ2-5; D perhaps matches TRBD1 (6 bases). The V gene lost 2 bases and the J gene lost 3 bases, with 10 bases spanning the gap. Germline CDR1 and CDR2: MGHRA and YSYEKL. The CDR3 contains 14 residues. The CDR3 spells CASSQSHREETQYF. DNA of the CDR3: TGCGCCAGCAGCCAAAGCCACAGGGAAGAGACCCAGTACTTC.

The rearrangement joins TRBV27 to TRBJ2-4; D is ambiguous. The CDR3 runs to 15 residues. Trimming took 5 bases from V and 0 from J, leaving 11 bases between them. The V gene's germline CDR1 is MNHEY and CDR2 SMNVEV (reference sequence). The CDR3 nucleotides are TGTGCCAGCAGTAAGAACTGGCAAGCCAAAAACATTCAGTACTTC. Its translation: CASSKNWQAKNIQYF.

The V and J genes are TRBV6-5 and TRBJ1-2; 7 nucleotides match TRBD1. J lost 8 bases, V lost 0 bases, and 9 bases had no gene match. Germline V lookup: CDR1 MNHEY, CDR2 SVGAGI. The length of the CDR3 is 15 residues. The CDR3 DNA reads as TGTGCCAGCAGTTACTCGATAACAGGGGACTTGGGCTACACCTTC. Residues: CASSYSITGDLGYTF.